The clone carrying this T cell receptor beta chain was observed a handful of times. TCRdb itself ran the reads through MiXCR, one entry per CDR3 protein. The profile shows 180,000 or so distinct CDR3 sequences, approximately 18% of them singletons. The data originate from a study of T cell repertoires in cytomegalovirus infection. Deletions cut 10 bases from V and 0 bases from J, with 15 bases between. The CDR3 runs to 14 residues. From germline, CDR1 is MNHNS and CDR2 SASEGT. This chain connects TRBV6-1 to TRBJ1-1; tentatively, D is TRBD1 (6 bases). Sequenced input: CD8+ T cells from PBMCs. The clonotype comes from a human donor in good health (CMV status not recorded). Some clones in this sample may be carry-over from other donors' samples. The CDR3 DNA follows: TGTGCCACCTTTCACAGGGACATGAACACTGAAGCTTTCTTT. Its translation is CATFHRDMNTEAFF.